Listed below are T cell receptor beta chains from one sample, sequenced in a study of blood T cell repertoires in COVID-19. Here immunoSEQ multiplex PCR was the method, and the copy in TCRdb shows in-frame clones only, minus some. Of about 160,000 clones in the sample, roughly four fifths are singletons; the top ten hold 3.7%. The source material was peripheral blood. The receptors come from a woman over 75 with acute or convalescent COVID-19. CDR3s include the opening cysteine and the closing phenylalanine or tryptophan.

V | CDR3
TRBV19 | CASSISRERNNEQFF
TRBV6-5 | CASRLQGSSYNEQFF
TRBV5-4 | CASSLLDTRGETQYF
TRBV19 | CASRKGDYGYTF
TRBV12-5 | CASGRPRQGDTEAFF
TRBV19 | CASSKDGPNEQFF
TRBV19 | CASSIDGWASKTQYF
TRBV7-8 | CASSPGQGAEEQYF
TRBV5-5 | CASSLAYMNTEAFF
TRBV5-6 | CASSRDYGYTF
TRBV6-2/TRBV6-3 | CASSNRARNTEAFF
TRBV11-2 | CASSLVAQVPYEQYF
TRBV3-1/TRBV3-2 | CASSQSGQVYNEQFF
TRBV15 | CATSRGGVGRSDQPQHF
TRBV6-5 | CASSQGDSNQPQHF
TRBV7-8 | CASSLPQRTEAFF
TRBV6-5 | CASRLMGTGHYEQYF
TRBV7-7 | CASSLTGQGNTIYF
TRBV11-2 | CASSLVRSGEAFF
TRBV11-3 | CASSLGQTEAFF
TRBV20-1 | CSAYNTEAFF
TRBV4-3 | CASSQAGTGVAGNYGYTF
TRBV5-5 | CASSGFGTDNEKLFF
TRBV7-9 | CASSPTTPEAFF
TRBV29-1 | CSVGRQVNTEAFF
TRBV19 | CASSMWLSYTF
TRBV5-5 | CASSPTENTEAFF
TRBV15 | CATSIRHLGQGSEQYF
TRBV9 | CASSVGPSTGGRADGELFF
TRBV18 | CASSTLGGAPSTDTQYF
TRBV3-1/TRBV3-2 | CASSQERTREFF
TRBV7-2 | CASSQGPGDQPQHF
TRBV5-4 | CASSPGGGAGIYNEQFF
TRBV19 | CASSIIRGLGEKLFF
TRBV10-3 | CAISLVGGNTEAFF
TRBV7-8 | CASSQGLAGVSFEQFF
TRBV5-6 | CASSWTVPPYEQYF
TRBV4-2 | CASSQDGSGTIYEQYF
TRBV18 | CASSPSGGGVQPQHF
TRBV2 | CASSEAVRGRYGNQPQHF